This T cell receptor (beta chain) was captured in a study of cytomegalovirus exposure and HLA in healthy donors. With regard to this clone: Its antigen remains unidentified.

60 Vbeta and 13 Jbeta primers were used in PCR. Using immunoSEQ multiplex PCR, the repertoire was profiled, and TCRdb retains in-frame clones only, with some absent. The sample lists about 160,000 clones; less than 90% were seen once. Germline-derived CDR1 and CDR2 are SGHNT and YENEEA. The CDR3 totals 13 residues. V lost 3 bases and J 2 bases, leaving 7 bases between the germline ends. Study conclusions and caveats: Many donors shared some public TCRs, even though most TCR sequences were rare. Researchers reported in a later analysis that common viral pathogens appeared linked to several top clusters.

This sequence joins TRBV11-3 and TRBJ1-1; weak D call: TRBD1 (5 bases). This sequence originates from a young man in good health and CMV-seronegative. Input material: PBMCs. The CDR3 here is CASSFGGNTEAFF. The DNA of the CDR3 is TGTGCCAGCAGCTTCGGGGGAAACACTGAAGCTTTCTTT.